The clone carrying this T cell receptor beta chain has a count of ten or more. What it recognizes is unknown. The data are from a study of human T cells and chemical hapten exposure. Germline assignment: CDR1 LNHDA and CDR2 SQIVND (reference sequence). This CDR3 spans 18 amino acids. Trimming cost V 3 bases and J 0 bases, with 18 bases left between them. The study's findings and limits: Unchanged with DPC sensitization were TCRs above 1 in 1000 frequency.

TCRdb re-derived calls from the RACE reads in MiXCR, one entry per CDR3 protein. Among 140,000 or so distinct CDR3 sequences listed, 10% to 15% were seen once. Time point specified: patch test 2, 6 weeks after DPC sensitization. Treatment noted: therapeutic diphenylcyclopropenone sensitization with weekly scalp DPC. Blood was drawn before each patch test was applied. The receptor was isolated from a woman between 45 and 65 years old with alopecia areata. Some clones in this sample may be carry-over from other donors' samples. This chain links TRBV19 with TRBJ1-5, with a possible D match to TRBD1 (5 bases). Material: whole blood, obtained in connection with sensitization to the hapten diphenylcyclopropenone (DPC). The CDR3, as DNA: TGTGCCAGTAGTATCGGACTCGGGAAGGGACCTAGCAATCAGCCCCAGCATTTT. This codes for CASSIGLGKGPSNQPQHF. The full variable domain, its missing parts supplied by reference TRBV19 and TRBJ1-5, is DGGITQSPKYLFRKEGQNVTLSCEQNLNHDAMYWYRQDPGQGLRLIYYSQIVNDFQKGDIAEGYSVSREKKESFPLTVTSAQKNPTAFYLCASSIGLGKGPSNQPQHFGDGTRLSIL.